The rows below give T cell receptor beta chains drawn from one sample of a study of OX40 agonist ivuxolimab in advanced cancers. Here immunoSEQ multiplex PCR was the method, and the copy in TCRdb shows in-frame clones only, minus some. This sample has under 50,000 clones, with around 88% found just once. Sequenced here: CD4+ or CD8+ T cells sorted from blood, sampled in a trial of the OX40 agonist ivuxolimab. The receptor set was obtained from an adult with an advanced solid tumor such as melanoma, head and neck, liver or kidney cancer. Each CDR3 is given with its conserved first and last residue. D genes are given only for firm matches. The listing skips clone size in some rows; elsewhere it reads once, few, many or a size class.

J: TRBJ2-7
size: -
D: -
V: TRBV9
DNA: TGTGCCAGCAGCACCGGCTCAGGGACCTACGAGCAGTACTTC
CDR3: CASSTGSGTYEQYF

J: TRBJ1-6
size: few
D: -
V: TRBV27
DNA: TGTGCCAGCAGTTCTGACATCTATAATTCACCCCTCCACTTT
CDR3: CASSSDIYNSPLHF

J: TRBJ1-2
size: few
D: -
V: TRBV5-1
DNA: TGCGCCAGCAGCTTGGAGCCAGGGCTTTACTATGGCTACACCTTC
CDR3: CASSLEPGLYYGYTF

J: TRBJ2-3
size: -
D: TRBD2
V: TRBV27
DNA: TGTGCCAGCAGACCTTTCTTTCTGGCGGGAGGGCCTCATACGCAGTATTTT
CDR3: CASRPFFLAGGPHTQYF

J: TRBJ1-5
size: -
D: -
V: TRBV28
DNA: TGTGCCAGCAGGGGTCGGCAGGGTACTCTCCGGCAGCCCCAGCATTTT
CDR3: CASRGRQGTLRQPQHF

J: TRBJ2-2
size: -
D: -
V: TRBV2
DNA: TGTGCCAGGGGGAGTTCCGGGGAGCTGTTTTTT
CDR3: CARGSSGELFF

J: TRBJ1-5
size: few
D: -
V: TRBV18
DNA: TGTGCCAGCTCACGTGACAGCCAAGGTGGTCAGCCCCAGCATTTT
CDR3: CASSRDSQGGQPQHF

J: TRBJ2-6
size: -
D: TRBD1
V: TRBV7-2
DNA: TGTGCCAGCAGCCTAAGGGACAGGGGCTCTGGGGCCAACGTCCTGACTTTC
CDR3: CASSLRDRGSGANVLTF

J: TRBJ1-4
size: -
D: -
V: TRBV11-2
DNA: TGTGCCAGCAGCATTTGGGGAAATGAAAAACTGTTTTTT
CDR3: CASSIWGNEKLFF

J: TRBJ1-4
size: -
D: -
V: TRBV15
DNA: TGTGCCACCAGCCGAGAGAGGGGCTCGACTAATGAAAAACTGTTTTTT
CDR3: CATSRERGSTNEKLFF

J: TRBJ1-6
size: few
D: -
V: TRBV28
DNA: TGTGCCAGCCAAACAGGGTCCTATAATTCACCCCTCCACTTT
CDR3: CASQTGSYNSPLHF

J: TRBJ1-1
size: -
D: -
V: TRBV30
DNA: TGTGCCTGGAGATTGCCAGGGGACACTGAAGCTTTCTTT
CDR3: CAWRLPGDTEAFF

J: TRBJ2-2
size: -
D: TRBD1
V: TRBV7-3
DNA: TGTGCCAGCAGCTTCGACAGGGGCTCCGGGGAGCTGTTTTTT
CDR3: CASSFDRGSGELFF

J: TRBJ2-6
size: once
D: -
V: TRBV6-5
DNA: TGTGCCAGCAGTCTGGCATATGGGGCCAACGTCCTGACTTTC
CDR3: CASSLAYGANVLTF

J: TRBJ1-2
size: -
D: -
V: TRBV2
DNA: TGTGCCAGCAGTGAAGGGGTGTGGGGCTACACCTTC
CDR3: CASSEGVWGYTF

J: TRBJ2-1
size: once
D: TRBD1
V: TRBV5-1
DNA: TGCGCCAGCAGCTTGGTGCAGGGGGCTAATGAGCAGTTCTTC
CDR3: CASSLVQGANEQFF

J: TRBJ1-2
size: -
D: -
V: TRBV13
DNA: TGTGCCAGCAGCCGTTGGGGCGGCGCTAACTATGGCTACACCTTC
CDR3: CASSRWGGANYGYTF

J: TRBJ2-2
size: -
D: TRBD1
V: TRBV7-9
DNA: TGTGCCAGCAGCATTCGACAGGGAGCGAACACCGGGGAGCTGTTTTTT
CDR3: CASSIRQGANTGELFF

J: TRBJ1-1
size: -
D: -
V: TRBV18
DNA: TGTGCCAGCTCACCAATGAGGGACGCTGAAGCTTTCTTT
CDR3: CASSPMRDAEAFF

J: TRBJ1-5
size: -
D: TRBD1
V: TRBV19
DNA: TGTGCCAGTAGTATAGATGGCAGGGGGAATCAGCCCCAGCATTTT
CDR3: CASSIDGRGNQPQHF

J: TRBJ1-2
size: -
D: -
V: TRBV29-1
DNA: TGCAGCGCCGCGAAAGGGGAATATGGCTACACCTTC
CDR3: CSAAKGEYGYTF

J: TRBJ2-1
size: -
D: TRBD2
V: TRBV29-1
DNA: TGCAGCGTTCTAGCGGGGGGGCGCAATGAGCAGTTCTTC
CDR3: CSVLAGGRNEQFF

J: TRBJ1-5
size: -
D: -
V: TRBV6-1
DNA: TGTGCCAGCAGTCAGACTTATTCCAGATATCAGCCCCAGCATTTT
CDR3: CASSQTYSRYQPQHF

J: TRBJ1-2
size: -
D: -
V: TRBV6-5
DNA: TGTGCCAGCAGTCCTCCGCCTGGACGCTATGGCTACACCTTC
CDR3: CASSPPPGRYGYTF

J: TRBJ1-4
size: once
D: -
V: TRBV10-3
DNA: TGTGCCATCAGTGACCCCCTTCTTGAAAAACTGTTTTTT
CDR3: CAISDPLLEKLFF

J: TRBJ2-5
size: -
D: TRBD2
V: TRBV5-4
DNA: TGTGCCAGCAGCTCATGGGCGGGGGGAGAGACCCAGTACTTC
CDR3: CASSSWAGGETQYF

J: TRBJ2-3
size: -
D: -
V: TRBV9
DNA: TGTGCCAGCAGCGTAGAACTAGCTTACACAGATACGCAGTATTTT
CDR3: CASSVELAYTDTQYF

J: TRBJ2-7
size: few
D: -
V: TRBV15
DNA: TGTGCCACCAGCAGAGTCGCCAGGGCGATCGACGAGCAGTACTTC
CDR3: CATSRVARAIDEQYF

J: TRBJ2-1
size: -
D: -
V: TRBV7-9
DNA: TGTGCCAGCAGCCGAACAAAGACTAGTGGGCATGAGCAGTTCTTC
CDR3: CASSRTKTSGHEQFF

J: TRBJ1-6
size: -
D: -
V: TRBV7-9
DNA: TGTGCCAGCAGCCCGGACGGAAGAAATTCACCCCTCCACTTT
CDR3: CASSPDGRNSPLHF

J: TRBJ1-3
size: -
D: -
V: TRBV11-2
DNA: TGTGCCAGCAGCTTAAGGGGGGGCAACACCATATATTTT
CDR3: CASSLRGGNTIYF

J: TRBJ2-3
size: once
D: -
V: TRBV27
DNA: TGTGCCAGCAGTTCTCTTGGGGTAGCGGATACAGATACGCAGTATTTT
CDR3: CASSSLGVADTDTQYF

J: TRBJ1-1
size: -
D: -
V: TRBV7-3
DNA: TGTGCCAGCAGCCAGGGACATCAGAACACTGAAGCTTTCTTT
CDR3: CASSQGHQNTEAFF

J: TRBJ1-6
size: -
D: -
V: TRBV28
DNA: TGTGCCAGCACCCGACTCCAGATTCTAAATTCACCCCTCCACTTT
CDR3: CASTRLQILNSPLHF

J: TRBJ1-5
size: -
D: -
V: TRBV7-9
DNA: TGTGCCAGCAGCCCGGGGGGGAATCAGCCCCAGCATTTT
CDR3: CASSPGGNQPQHF

J: TRBJ1-1
size: -
D: -
V: TRBV7-9
DNA: TGTGCCAGCAGCTTAGCTCATTTGGGTGAAGCTTTCTTT
CDR3: CASSLAHLGEAFF

J: TRBJ1-4
size: -
D: -
V: TRBV5-1
DNA: TGCGCCAGCAGCTCTAACGGGGACACACCTAATGAAAAACTGTTTTTT
CDR3: CASSSNGDTPNEKLFF

J: TRBJ2-1
size: -
D: -
V: TRBV9
DNA: TGTGCCAGCAGCGTAGGAGTGGGGGCAGGGCTCAATGAGCAGTTCTTC
CDR3: CASSVGVGAGLNEQFF

J: TRBJ2-3
size: -
D: TRBD2
V: TRBV7-9
DNA: TGTGCCAGCACCCAAAGCGGGGGGCCACTCACAGATACGCAGTATTTT
CDR3: CASTQSGGPLTDTQYF

J: TRBJ2-7
size: -
D: -
V: TRBV13
DNA: TGTGCCAGCAGCCCAGACAGGTACGAGCAGTACTTC
CDR3: CASSPDRYEQYF

J: TRBJ1-2
size: -
D: -
V: TRBV30
DNA: TGTGCCCAAACGGGGGGCTCTGGCTACACCTTC
CDR3: CAQTGGSGYTF

J: TRBJ1-6
size: few
D: TRBD1
V: TRBV7-8
DNA: TGTGCCAGCAGCTTAGTTAGGACAGGGGGCAATTATAATTCACCCCTCCACTTT
CDR3: CASSLVRTGGNYNSPLHF

J: TRBJ2-2
size: -
D: TRBD2
V: TRBV6-5
DNA: TGTGCCAGCAGTTACTTTGCGGGAGGGAACACCGGGGAGCTGTTTTTT
CDR3: CASSYFAGGNTGELFF

J: TRBJ1-6
size: -
D: TRBD1
V: TRBV19
DNA: TGTGCCAGTAGGGGGACAGGGGATAATTCACCCCTCCACTTT
CDR3: CASRGTGDNSPLHF

J: TRBJ2-3
size: -
D: TRBD2
V: TRBV7-6
DNA: TGTGCCAGCAGCTTAGTAACTAGCGGGAGGTCAGATACGCAGTATTTT
CDR3: CASSLVTSGRSDTQYF

J: TRBJ2-3
size: -
D: TRBD1
V: TRBV25-1
DNA: TGTGCCAGCAGTTCTACAGGGGAAGATACGCAGTATTTT
CDR3: CASSSTGEDTQYF